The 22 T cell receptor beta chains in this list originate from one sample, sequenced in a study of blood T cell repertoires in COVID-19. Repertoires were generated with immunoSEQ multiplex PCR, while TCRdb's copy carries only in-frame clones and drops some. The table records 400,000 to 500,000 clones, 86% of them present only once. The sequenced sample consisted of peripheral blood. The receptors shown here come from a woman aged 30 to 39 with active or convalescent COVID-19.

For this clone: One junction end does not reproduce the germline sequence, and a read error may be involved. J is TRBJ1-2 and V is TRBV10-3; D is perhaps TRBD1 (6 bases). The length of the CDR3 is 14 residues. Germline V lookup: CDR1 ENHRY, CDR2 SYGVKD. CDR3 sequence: CAITEEGEHYGYTF. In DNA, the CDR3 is TGTGCCATCACTGAGGAGGGGGAGCACTATGGCTACACCTTC.

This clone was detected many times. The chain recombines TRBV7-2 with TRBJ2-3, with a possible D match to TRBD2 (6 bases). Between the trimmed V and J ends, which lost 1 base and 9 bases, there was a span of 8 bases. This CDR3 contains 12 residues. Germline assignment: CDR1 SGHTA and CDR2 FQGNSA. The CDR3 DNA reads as TGTGCCAGCAGCTTAGAACTAGCAACGCAGTATTTT. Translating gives CASSLELATQYF.

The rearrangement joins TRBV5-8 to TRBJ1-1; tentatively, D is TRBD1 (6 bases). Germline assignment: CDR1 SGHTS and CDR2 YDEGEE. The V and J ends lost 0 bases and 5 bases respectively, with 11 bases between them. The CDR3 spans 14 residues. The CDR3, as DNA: TGTGCCAGCAGCTTGGCCCAGGGGAGAACTGAAGCTTTCTTT. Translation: CASSLAQGRTEAFF.

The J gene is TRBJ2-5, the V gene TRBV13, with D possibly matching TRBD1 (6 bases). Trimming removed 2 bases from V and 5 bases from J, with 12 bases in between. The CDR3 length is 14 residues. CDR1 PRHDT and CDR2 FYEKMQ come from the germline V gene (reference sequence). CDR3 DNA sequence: TGTGCCAGCAGCTTAAGGGGGATCGGCGAGACCCAGTACTTC. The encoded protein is CASSLRGIGETQYF.

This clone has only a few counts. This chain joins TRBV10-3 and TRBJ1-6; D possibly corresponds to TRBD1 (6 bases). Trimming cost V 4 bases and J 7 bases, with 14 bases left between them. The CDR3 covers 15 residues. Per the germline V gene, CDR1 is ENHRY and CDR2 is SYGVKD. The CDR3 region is CAISAGVAANSPLHF. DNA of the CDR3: TGTGCCATCAGTGCAGGGGTGGCAGCAAATTCACCCCTCCACTTT.

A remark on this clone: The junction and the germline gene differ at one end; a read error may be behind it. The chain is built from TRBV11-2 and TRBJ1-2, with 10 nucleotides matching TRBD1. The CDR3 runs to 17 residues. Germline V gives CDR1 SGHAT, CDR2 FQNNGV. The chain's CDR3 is CASSLEPGTGVYYGYTF. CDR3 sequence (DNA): TGTGCCAGCAGCCTAGAACCCGGGACAGGGGTATACTATGGCTACACCTTC.

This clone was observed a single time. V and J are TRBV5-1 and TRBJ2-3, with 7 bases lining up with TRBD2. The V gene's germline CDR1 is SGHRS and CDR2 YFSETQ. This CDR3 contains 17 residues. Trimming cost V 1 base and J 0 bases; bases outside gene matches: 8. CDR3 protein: CASSLLPSGASTDTQYF. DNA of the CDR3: TGCGCCAGCAGCTTGCTCCCTAGCGGAGCTAGCACAGATACGCAGTATTTT.

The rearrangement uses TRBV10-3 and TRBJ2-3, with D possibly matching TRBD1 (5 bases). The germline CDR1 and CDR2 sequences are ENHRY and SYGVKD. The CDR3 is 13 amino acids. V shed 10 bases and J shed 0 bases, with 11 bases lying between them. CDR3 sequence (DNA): TGTGCCACCGCCACAGGTAGCACAGATACGCAGTATTTT. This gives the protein CATATGSTDTQYF.

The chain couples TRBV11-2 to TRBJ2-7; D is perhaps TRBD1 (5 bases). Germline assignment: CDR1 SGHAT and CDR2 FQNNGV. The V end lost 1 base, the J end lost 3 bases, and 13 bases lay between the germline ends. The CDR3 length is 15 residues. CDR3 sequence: CASSLARVVGYEQYF. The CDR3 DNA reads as TGTGCCAGCAGCTTAGCCAGGGTTGTGGGCTACGAGCAGTACTTC.

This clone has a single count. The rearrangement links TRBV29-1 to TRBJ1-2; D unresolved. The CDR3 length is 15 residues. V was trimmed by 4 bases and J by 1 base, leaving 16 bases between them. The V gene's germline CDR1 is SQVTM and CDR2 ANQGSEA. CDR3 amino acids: CSVVSGRRDNYGYTF. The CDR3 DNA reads TGCAGCGTTGTTTCCGGGAGACGAGATAACTATGGCTACACCTTC.

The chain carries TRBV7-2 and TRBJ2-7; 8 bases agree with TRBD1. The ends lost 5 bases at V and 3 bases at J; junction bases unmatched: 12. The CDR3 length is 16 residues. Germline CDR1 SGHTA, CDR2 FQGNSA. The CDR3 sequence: CASSRLGAGGSYEQYF. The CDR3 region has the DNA TGTGCCAGCAGCCGCTTGGGGGCAGGGGGCAGCTACGAGCAGTACTTC.

Here the CDR3 reads CASSRGPGGAQETQYF. CDR3 in DNA: TGTGCCAGCAGTCGGGGCCCCGGGGGTGCTCAAGAGACCCAGTACTTC. The rearrangement uses TRBV27 and TRBJ2-5, with TRBD2 as a possible D gene (6 bases). The germline V and J ends were trimmed by 5 bases and 2 bases, with 18 bases remaining between them. There are 16 residues in the CDR3. In germline, CDR1 is MNHEY, CDR2 SMNVEV (reference sequence).

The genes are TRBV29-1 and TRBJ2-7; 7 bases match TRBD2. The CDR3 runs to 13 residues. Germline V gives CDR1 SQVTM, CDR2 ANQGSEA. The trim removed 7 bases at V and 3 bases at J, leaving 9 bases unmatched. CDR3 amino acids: CSGLGGEGYEQYF. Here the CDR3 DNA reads TGCAGCGGCCTGGGGGGGGAGGGCTACGAGCAGTACTTC.

The CDR3 DNA reads as TGCGCCAGCAGCTTGGCAGGCCGCGGGGGGGCAGGCACAGATACGCAGTATTTT. It is translated as CASSLAGRGGAGTDTQYF. The chain uses TRBV5-1 and TRBJ2-3; 9 nucleotides line up with TRBD2. Germline-derived CDR1 and CDR2 are SGHRS and YFSETQ. The length of the CDR3 is 18 residues. Trimming removed 0 bases from V and 1 base from J; junction bases left unmatched: 9.

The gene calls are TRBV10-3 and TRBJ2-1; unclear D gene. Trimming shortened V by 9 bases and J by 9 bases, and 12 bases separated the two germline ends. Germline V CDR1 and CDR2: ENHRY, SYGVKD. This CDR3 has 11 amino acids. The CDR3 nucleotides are TGTGCCATGATGGGTTCGGGTGAGCAGTTCTTC. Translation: CAMMGSGEQFF.

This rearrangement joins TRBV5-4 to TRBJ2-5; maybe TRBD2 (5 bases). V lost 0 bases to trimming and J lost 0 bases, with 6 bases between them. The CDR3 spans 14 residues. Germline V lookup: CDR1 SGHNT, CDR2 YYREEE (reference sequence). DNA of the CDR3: TGTGCCAGCAGCTTGGGAGGGAACCAAGAGACCCAGTACTTC. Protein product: CASSLGGNQETQYF.

The CDR3 is CASSPTGDYGYTF. The CDR3 coding sequence is TGTGCCAGCAGCCCGACAGGGGACTATGGCTACACCTTC. The chain joins TRBV12-3 or TRBV12-4 to TRBJ1-2; 8 bases are shared with TRBD1. CDR3 length: 13 residues. V trimming: 6 bases; J trimming: 3 bases; junction bases outside the gene matches: 3.

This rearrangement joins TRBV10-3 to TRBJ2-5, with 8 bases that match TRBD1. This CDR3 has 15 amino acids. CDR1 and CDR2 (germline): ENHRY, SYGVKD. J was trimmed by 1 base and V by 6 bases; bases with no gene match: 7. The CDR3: CAIRDSGQAQETQYF. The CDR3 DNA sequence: TGTGCCATCAGGGACTCGGGACAGGCCCAAGAGACCCAGTACTTC.

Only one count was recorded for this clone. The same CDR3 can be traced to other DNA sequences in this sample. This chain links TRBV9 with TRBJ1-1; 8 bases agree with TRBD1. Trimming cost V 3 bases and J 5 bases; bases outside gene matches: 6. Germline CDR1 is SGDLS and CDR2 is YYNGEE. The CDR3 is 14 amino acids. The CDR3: CASSAGQGWTEAFF. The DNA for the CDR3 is TGTGCCAGCAGCGCAGGACAGGGATGGACTGAAGCTTTCTTT.

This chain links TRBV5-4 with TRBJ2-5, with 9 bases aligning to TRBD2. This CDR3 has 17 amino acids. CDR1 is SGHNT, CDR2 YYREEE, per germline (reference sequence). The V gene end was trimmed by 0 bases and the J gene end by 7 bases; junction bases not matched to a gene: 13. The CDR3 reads CASSLVSGGGRTWTQYF. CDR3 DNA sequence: TGTGCCAGCAGCTTGGTTAGCGGGGGTGGCCGTACGTGGACCCAGTACTTC.

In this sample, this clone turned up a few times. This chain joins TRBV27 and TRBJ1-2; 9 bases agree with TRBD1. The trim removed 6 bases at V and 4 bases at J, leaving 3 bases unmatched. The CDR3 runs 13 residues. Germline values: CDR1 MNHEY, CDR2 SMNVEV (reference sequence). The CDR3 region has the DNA TGTGCCAGCAGAGACAGGGGGGTCTATGGCTACACCTTC. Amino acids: CASRDRGVYGYTF.

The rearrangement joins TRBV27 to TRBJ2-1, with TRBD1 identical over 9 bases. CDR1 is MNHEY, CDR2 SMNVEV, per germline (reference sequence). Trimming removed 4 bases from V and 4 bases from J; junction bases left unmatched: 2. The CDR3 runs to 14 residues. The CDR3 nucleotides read TGTGCCAGCAGTTCCGGGACAGGGTACAATGAGCAGTTCTTC. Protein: CASSSGTGYNEQFF.